This T cell receptor beta chain stems from a study of cytomegalovirus exposure and HLA in healthy donors. Researchers ran the PCR with 60 Vbeta and 13 Jbeta primers. The data were produced by immunoSEQ multiplex PCR, yet TCRdb's version contains in-frame clones alone and is incomplete. Of about 69,000 clones listed, around four fifths are singletons. Germline V gene sequence: CDR1 SGHRS, CDR2 YFSETQ. V lost 1 base, J lost 2 bases, and 6 bases lay in between. The CDR3 length is 14 residues. The sequencing sample was made of PBMCs. The sequence was obtained from a woman in her twenties or thirties in good health and CMV-seropositive. The genes are TRBV5-1 and TRBJ2-2; no reliable D call. CDR3 protein: CASSLTVNTGELFF. The CDR3 coding sequence is TGCGCCAGCAGCTTGACAGTTAACACCGGGGAGCTGTTTTTT.